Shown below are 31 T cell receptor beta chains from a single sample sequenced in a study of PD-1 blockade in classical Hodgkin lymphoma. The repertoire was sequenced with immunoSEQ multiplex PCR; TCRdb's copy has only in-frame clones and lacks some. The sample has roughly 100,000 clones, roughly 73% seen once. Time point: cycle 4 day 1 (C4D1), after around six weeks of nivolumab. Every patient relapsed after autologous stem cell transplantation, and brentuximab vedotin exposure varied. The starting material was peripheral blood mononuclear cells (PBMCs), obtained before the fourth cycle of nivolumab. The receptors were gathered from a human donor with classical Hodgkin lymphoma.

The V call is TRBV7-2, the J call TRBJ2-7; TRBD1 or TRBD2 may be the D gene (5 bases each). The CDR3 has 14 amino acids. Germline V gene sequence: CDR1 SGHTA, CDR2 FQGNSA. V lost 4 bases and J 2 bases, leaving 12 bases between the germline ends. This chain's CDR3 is CASSYPGTAYEQYF. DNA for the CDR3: TGTGCCAGCAGCTACCCCGGGACGGCCTACGAGCAGTACTTC.

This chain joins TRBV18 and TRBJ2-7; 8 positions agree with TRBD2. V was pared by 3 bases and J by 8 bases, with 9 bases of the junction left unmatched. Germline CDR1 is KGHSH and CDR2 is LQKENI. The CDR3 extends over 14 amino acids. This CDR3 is CASSPAGGAFQQYF. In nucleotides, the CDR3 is TGTGCCAGCTCACCGGCGGGGGGCGCGTTTCAGCAGTACTTC.

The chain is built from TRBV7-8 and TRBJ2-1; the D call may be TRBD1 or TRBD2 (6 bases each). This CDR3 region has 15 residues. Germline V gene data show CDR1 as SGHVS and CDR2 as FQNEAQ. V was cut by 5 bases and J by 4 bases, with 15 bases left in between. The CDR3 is CASSLDGGRYNEQFF. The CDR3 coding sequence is TGTGCCAGCAGCCTCGATGGGGGGCGGTACAATGAGCAGTTCTTC.

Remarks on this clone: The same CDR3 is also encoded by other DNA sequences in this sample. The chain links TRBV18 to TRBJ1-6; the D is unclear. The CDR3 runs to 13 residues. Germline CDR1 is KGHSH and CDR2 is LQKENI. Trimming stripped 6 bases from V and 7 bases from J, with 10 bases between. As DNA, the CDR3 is TGTGCCAGCTCCTCAGGCGACAATTCACCCCTCCACTTT. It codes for CASSSGDNSPLHF.

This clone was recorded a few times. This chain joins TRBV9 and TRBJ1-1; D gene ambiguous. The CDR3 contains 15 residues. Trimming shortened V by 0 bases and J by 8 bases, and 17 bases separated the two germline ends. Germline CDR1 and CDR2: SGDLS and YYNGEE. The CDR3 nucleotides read TGTGCCAGCAGCGTAGACGACTCTCGGGAGGAGGAAGCTTTCTTT. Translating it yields CASSVDDSREEEAFF.

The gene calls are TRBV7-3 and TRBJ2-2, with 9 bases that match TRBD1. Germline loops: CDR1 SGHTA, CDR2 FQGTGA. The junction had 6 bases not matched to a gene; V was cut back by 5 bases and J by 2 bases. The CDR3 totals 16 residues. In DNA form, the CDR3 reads TGTGCCAGCAGCCTCAACAGGGGGCGAAACACCGGGGAGCTGTTTTTT. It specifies CASSLNRGRNTGELFF.

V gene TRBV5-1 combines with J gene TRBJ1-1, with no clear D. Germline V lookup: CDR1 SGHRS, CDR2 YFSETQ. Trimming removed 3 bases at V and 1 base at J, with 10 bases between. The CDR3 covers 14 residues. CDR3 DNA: TGCGCCAGCAGCTCCATGGATAGGAACACTGAAGCTTTCTTT. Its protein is CASSSMDRNTEAFF. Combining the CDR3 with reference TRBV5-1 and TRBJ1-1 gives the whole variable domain KAGVTQTPRYLIKTRGQQVTLSCSPISGHRSVSWYQQTPGQGLQFLFEYFSETQRNKGNFPGRFSGRQFSNSRSEMNVSTLELGDSALYLCASSSMDRNTEAFFGQGTRLTVV.

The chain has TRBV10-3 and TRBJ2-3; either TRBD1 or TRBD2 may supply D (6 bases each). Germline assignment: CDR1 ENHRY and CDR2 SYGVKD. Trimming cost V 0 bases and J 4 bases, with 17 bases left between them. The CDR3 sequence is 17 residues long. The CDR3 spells CAISESGGAGVPDTQYF. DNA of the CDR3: TGTGCCATCAGTGAGTCAGGAGGGGCAGGGGTCCCAGATACGCAGTATTTT.

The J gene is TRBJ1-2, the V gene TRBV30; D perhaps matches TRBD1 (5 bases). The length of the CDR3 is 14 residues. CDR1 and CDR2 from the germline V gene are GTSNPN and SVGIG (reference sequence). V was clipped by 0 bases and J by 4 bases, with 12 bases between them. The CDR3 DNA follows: TGTGCCTGGAGTGTGACAGTAAGGTCCTATGGCTACACCTTC. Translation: CAWSVTVRSYGYTF.

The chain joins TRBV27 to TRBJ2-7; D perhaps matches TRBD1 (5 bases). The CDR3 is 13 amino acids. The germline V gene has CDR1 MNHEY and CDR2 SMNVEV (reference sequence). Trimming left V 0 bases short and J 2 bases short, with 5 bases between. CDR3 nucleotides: TGTGCCAGCAGTTTATCGGGGCCCTACGAGCAGTACTTC. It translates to CASSLSGPYEQYF.

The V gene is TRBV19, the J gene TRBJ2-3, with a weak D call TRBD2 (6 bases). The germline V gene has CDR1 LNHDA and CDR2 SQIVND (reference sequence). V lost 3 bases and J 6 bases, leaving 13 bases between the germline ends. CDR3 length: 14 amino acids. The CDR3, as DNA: TGTGCCAGTAGTATGTTGACTAGTTTGGATACGCAGTATTTT. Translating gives CASSMLTSLDTQYF.

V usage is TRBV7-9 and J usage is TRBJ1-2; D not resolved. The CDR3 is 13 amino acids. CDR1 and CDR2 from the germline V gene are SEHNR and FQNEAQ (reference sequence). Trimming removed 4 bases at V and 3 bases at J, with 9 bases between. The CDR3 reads CASSSDGDYGYTF. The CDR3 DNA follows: TGTGCCAGCAGCTCCGACGGTGACTATGGCTACACCTTC.

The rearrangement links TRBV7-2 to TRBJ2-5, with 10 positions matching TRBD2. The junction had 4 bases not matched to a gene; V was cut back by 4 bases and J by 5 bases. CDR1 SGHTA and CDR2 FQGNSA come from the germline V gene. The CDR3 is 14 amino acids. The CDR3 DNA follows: TGTGCCAGCAGCTACCAGCGGGGGGGGGAGACCCAGTACTTC. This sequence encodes CASSYQRGGETQYF.

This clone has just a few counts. The CDR3 nucleotides read TGTGCCAGCAGCTTAGGGGACAGCGACACCTACGAGCAGTACTTC. Translated, it gives CASSLGDSDTYEQYF. The chain recombines TRBV7-9 with TRBJ2-7, with 7 positions matching TRBD1. The CDR3 length is 15 residues. Trimming removed 1 base from V and 2 bases from J; junction bases left unmatched: 5. Germline V gene data show CDR1 as SEHNR and CDR2 as FQNEAQ (reference sequence). Supplemented by reference TRBV7-9 and TRBJ2-7, the full variable domain reads DTGVSQNPRHKITKRGQNVTFRCDPISEHNRLYWYRQTLGQGPEFLTYFQNEAQLEKSRLLSDRFSAERPKGSFSTLEIQRTEQGDSAMYLCASSLGDSDTYEQYFGPGTRLTVT.

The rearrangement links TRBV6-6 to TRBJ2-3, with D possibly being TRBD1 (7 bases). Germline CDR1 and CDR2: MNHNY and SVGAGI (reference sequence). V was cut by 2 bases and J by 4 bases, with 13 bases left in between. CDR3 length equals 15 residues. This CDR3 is CASSYGGGAADTQYF. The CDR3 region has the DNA TGTGCCAGCAGTTACGGAGGGGGCGCCGCAGATACGCAGTATTTT.

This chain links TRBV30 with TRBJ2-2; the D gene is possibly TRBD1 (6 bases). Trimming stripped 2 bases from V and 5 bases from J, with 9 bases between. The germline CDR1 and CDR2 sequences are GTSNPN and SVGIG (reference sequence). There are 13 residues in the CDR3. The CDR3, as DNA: TGTGCCTGGAGTAGGGGGACGACCGGGGAGCTGTTTTTT. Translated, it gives CAWSRGTTGELFF.

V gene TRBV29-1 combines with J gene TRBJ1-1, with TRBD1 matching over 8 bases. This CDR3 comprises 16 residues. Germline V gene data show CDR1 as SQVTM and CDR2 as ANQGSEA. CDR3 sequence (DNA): TGCACCGTCGCCCCAAGACAGGGGCTTAAGAGCACTGAAGCTTTCTTT. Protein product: CTVAPRQGLKSTEAFF.

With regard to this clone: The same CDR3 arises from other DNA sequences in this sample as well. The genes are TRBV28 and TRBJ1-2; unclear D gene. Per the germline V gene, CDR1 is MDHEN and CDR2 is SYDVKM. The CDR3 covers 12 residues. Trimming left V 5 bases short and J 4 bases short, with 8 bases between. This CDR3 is CASSPGVYGYTF. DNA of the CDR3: TGTGCCAGCAGTCCGGGAGTCTATGGCTACACCTTC.

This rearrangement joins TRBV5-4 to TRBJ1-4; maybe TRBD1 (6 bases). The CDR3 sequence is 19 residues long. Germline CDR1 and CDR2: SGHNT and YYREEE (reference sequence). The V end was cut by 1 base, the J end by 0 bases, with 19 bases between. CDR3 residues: CASSLIIGGGPATNEKLFF. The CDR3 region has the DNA TGTGCCAGCAGCTTGATAATCGGGGGCGGTCCTGCAACTAATGAAAAACTGTTTTTT.

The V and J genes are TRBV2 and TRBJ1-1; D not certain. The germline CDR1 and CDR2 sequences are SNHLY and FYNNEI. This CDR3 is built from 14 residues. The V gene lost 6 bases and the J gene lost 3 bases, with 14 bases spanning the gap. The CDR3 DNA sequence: TGTGCCAGCAGCCGGCGGCCGTTGGACACTGAAGCTTTCTTT. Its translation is CASSRRPLDTEAFF.

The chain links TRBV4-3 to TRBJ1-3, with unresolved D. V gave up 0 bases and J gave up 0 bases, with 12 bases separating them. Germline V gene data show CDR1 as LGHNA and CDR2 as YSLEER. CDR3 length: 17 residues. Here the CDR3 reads CASSQDRRASSGNTIYF. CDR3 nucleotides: TGCGCCAGCAGCCAAGATCGGAGAGCCAGCTCTGGAAACACCATATATTTT.

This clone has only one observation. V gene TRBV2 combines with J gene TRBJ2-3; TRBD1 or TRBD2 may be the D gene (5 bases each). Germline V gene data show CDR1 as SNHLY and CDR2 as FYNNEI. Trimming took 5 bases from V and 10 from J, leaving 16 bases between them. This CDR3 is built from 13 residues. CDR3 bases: TGTGCCAGCAGTCCTTCCGCCCGGGGACCGCAGTATTTT. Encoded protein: CASSPSARGPQYF. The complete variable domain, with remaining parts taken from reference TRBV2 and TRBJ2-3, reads EPEVTQTPSHQVTQMGQEVILRCVPISNHLYFYWYRQILGQKVEFLVSFYNNEISEKSEIFDDQFSVERPDGSNFTLKIRSTKLEDSAMYFCASSPSARGPQYFGPGTRLTVL.

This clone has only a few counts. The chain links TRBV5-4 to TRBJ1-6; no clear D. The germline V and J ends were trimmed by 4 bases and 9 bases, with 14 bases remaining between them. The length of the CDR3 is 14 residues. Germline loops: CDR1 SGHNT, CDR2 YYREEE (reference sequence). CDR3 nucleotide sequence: TGTGCCAGCAGCCGGACCACCTCAGGTTCACCCCTCCACTTT. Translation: CASSRTTSGSPLHF.

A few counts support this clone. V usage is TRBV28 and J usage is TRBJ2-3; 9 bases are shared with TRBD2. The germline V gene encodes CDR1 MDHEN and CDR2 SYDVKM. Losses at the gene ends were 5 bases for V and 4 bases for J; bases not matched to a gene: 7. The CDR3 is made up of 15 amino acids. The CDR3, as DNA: TGTGCCAGCAGTCGTTCTAGCGGGATATCAGATACGCAGTATTTT. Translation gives CASSRSSGISDTQYF. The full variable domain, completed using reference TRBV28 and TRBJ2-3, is DVKVTQSSRYLVKRTGEKVFLECVQDMDHENMFWYRQDPGLGLRLIYFSYDVKMKEKGDIPEGYSVSREKKERFSLILESASTNQTSMYLCASSRSSGISDTQYFGPGTRLTVL.

CDR3 coding DNA: TGTGCCGGCCTAGGGGTTCCGAACACCGGGGAGCTGTTTTTT. Its translation: CAGLGVPNTGELFF. This chain joins TRBV7-7 and TRBJ2-2; D perhaps matches TRBD1 (5 bases). The V end was cut by 11 bases, the J end by 0 bases, with 13 bases between. CDR1 is SSHAT and CDR2 is FNYEAQ in the germline V gene (reference sequence). The CDR3 runs to 14 residues.

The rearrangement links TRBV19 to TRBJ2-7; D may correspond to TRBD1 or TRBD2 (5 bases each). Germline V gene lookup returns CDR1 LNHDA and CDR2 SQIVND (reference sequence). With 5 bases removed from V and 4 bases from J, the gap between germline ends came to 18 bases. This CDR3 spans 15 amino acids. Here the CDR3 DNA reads TGTGCCAGTAGTTGGGGATCCGGGGACCAATACGAGCAGTACTTC. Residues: CASSWGSGDQYEQYF.

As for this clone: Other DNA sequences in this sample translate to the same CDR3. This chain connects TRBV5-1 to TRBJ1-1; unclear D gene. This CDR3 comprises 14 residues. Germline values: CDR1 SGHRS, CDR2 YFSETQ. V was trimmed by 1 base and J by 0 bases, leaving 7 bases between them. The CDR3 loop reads CASSLNGMNTEAFF. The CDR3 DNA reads TGCGCCAGCAGCTTGAATGGAATGAACACTGAAGCTTTCTTT.

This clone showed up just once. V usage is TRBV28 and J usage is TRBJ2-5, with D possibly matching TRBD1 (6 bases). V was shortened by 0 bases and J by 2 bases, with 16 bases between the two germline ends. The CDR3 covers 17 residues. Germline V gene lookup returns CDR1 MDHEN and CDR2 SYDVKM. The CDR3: CASSLWAGTRVQETQYF. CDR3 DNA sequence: TGTGCCAGCAGTTTATGGGCCGGGACAAGGGTTCAAGAGACCCAGTACTTC. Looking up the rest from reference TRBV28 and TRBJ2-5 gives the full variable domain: DVKVTQSSRYLVKRTGEKVFLECVQDMDHENMFWYRQDPGLGLRLIYFSYDVKMKEKGDIPEGYSVSREKKERFSLILESASTNQTSMYLCASSLWAGTRVQETQYFGPGTRLLVL.

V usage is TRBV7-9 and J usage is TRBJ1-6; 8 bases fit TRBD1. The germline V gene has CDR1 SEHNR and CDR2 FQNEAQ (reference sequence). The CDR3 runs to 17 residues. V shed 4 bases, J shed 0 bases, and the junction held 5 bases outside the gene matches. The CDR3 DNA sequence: TGTGCCAGCAGCTCCGACAGGGGATTCTCCTATAATTCACCCCTCCACTTT. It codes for CASSSDRGFSYNSPLHF.

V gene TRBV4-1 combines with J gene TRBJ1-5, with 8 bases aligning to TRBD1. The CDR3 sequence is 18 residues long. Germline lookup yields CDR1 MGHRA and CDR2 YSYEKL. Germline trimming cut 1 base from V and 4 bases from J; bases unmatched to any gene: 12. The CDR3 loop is CASSQVPPDREWNQPQHF. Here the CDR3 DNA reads TGCGCCAGCAGCCAAGTCCCCCCGGACAGGGAATGGAATCAGCCCCAGCATTTT.

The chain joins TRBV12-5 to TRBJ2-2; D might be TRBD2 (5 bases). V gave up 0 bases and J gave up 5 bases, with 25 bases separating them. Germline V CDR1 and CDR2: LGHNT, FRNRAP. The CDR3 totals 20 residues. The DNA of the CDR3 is TGTGCTAGTGGTTTGGTACGACTTGAGGCGGGTACCCCGAGGACCGGGGAGCTGTTTTTT. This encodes CASGLVRLEAGTPRTGELFF.